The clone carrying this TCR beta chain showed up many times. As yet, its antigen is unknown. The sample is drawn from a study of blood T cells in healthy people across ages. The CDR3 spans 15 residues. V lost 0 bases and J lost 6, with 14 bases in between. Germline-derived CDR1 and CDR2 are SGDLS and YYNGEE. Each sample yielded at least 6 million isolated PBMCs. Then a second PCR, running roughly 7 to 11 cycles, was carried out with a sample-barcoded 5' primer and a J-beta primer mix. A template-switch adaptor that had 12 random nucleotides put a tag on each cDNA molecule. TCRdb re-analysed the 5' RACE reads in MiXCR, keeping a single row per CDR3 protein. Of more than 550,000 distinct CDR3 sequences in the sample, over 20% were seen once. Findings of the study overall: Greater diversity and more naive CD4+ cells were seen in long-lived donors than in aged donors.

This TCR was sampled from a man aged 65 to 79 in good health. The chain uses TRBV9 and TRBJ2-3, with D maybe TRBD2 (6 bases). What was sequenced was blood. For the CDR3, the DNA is TGTGCCAGCAGCGTAGGGGACTCGCAACGGGATACGCAGTATTTT. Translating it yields CASSVGDSQRDTQYF.